This T cell receptor beta chain was obtained from a study of patients and donors after allogeneic stem cell transplantation. CDR3 length: 15 residues. The trim removed 3 bases at V and 5 bases at J, leaving 4 bases unmatched. CDR1 is MNHEY, CDR2 SMNVEV, per germline (reference sequence). TCRdb analysed the RT-PCR reads with MiXCR anew, one entry per CDR3 protein. The repertoire holds roughly 960,000 distinct CDR3 sequences, with roughly 18% as singletons. The sample consisted of blood, either unsorted or a sorted T cell fraction (not recorded which). The V and J genes are TRBV27 and TRBJ1-4; TRBD1 agrees at 9 bases. The receptor's source is a human donor who was either an allogeneic HSCT recipient or a stem cell or donor lymphocyte infusion donor (not recorded which). It is not recorded whose cells these are; they may come from a transplant donor. The CDR3 region has the DNA TGTGCCAGCAGTTTCTACAGGGGGCCAAATGAAAAACTGTTTTTT. It codes for CASSFYRGPNEKLFF.